These T cell receptor beta chains were read from a single sample in a study of early T cells in non-severe SARS-CoV-2 infection. TCRdb used MiXCR to reprocess the 5' RACE reads, holding one entry per CDR3 protein. The data show about 83,000 distinct CDR3 sequences, 12% to 15% seen once. The sequenced material came from whole blood. The receptor source for this set is an adult who was a healthcare worker with PCR-confirmed SARS-CoV-2 infection or an uninfected control (not recorded which). Each CDR3 is given without its conserved first and last residue.

CDR3aa: ASSPSQGNSPLH
v_gene: TRBV18
j_gene: TRBJ1-6

CDR3aa: SVEDRTQGIGDEQF
v_gene: TRBV29-1
j_gene: TRBJ2-1

CDR3aa: ASSFLSDTQY
v_gene: TRBV7-8
j_gene: TRBJ2-3

CDR3aa: ASSPRQRPYEQY
v_gene: TRBV13
j_gene: TRBJ2-7

CDR3aa: ASSDRSRNTGELF
v_gene: TRBV10-2
j_gene: TRBJ2-2

CDR3aa: ASSKTGTSGDTQY
v_gene: TRBV6-4
j_gene: TRBJ2-3

CDR3aa: ASSFILAGGHSYNEQF
v_gene: TRBV7-2
j_gene: TRBJ2-1

CDR3aa: SAFPGGGTDTQY
v_gene: TRBV20-1
j_gene: TRBJ2-3

CDR3aa: SADDENTEAF
v_gene: TRBV20-1
j_gene: TRBJ1-1

CDR3aa: ASTPLVGKTEAF
v_gene: TRBV12-3/TRBV12-4
j_gene: TRBJ1-1

CDR3aa: SGGDRGAYEQY
v_gene: TRBV29-1
j_gene: TRBJ2-7

CDR3aa: ASSVDQGQPQH
v_gene: TRBV7-2
j_gene: TRBJ1-5

CDR3aa: ATSDFRRNTEAF
v_gene: TRBV24-1
j_gene: TRBJ1-1

CDR3aa: ASSLGTAGTA
v_gene: TRBV7-2
j_gene: TRBJ2-7

CDR3aa: AWGEDRNYGYT
v_gene: TRBV30
j_gene: TRBJ1-2

CDR3aa: ASSFSAGGYTEAF
v_gene: TRBV12-3/TRBV12-4
j_gene: TRBJ1-1

CDR3aa: ASSETGGFYEQY
v_gene: TRBV9
j_gene: TRBJ2-7

CDR3aa: ASSSGF
v_gene: TRBV28
j_gene: TRBJ2-7

CDR3aa: ASSFFPAGEDGYT
v_gene: TRBV12-3/TRBV12-4
j_gene: TRBJ1-2

CDR3aa: ASSLRDSLYEQY
v_gene: TRBV7-6
j_gene: TRBJ2-7

CDR3aa: SVGRRPDEQY
v_gene: TRBV29-1
j_gene: TRBJ2-7

CDR3aa: ASSPPTPADTDTQY
v_gene: TRBV7-3
j_gene: TRBJ2-3

CDR3aa: SATKWEADTQY
v_gene: TRBV20-1
j_gene: TRBJ2-3

CDR3aa: SVVLDSYEQY
v_gene: TRBV29-1
j_gene: TRBJ2-7

CDR3aa: ASSPRTALYGYT
v_gene: TRBV12-3/TRBV12-4
j_gene: TRBJ1-2

CDR3aa: ASSQSFTDTQY
v_gene: TRBV3-1
j_gene: TRBJ2-3

CDR3aa: SVDVGGSEQY
v_gene: TRBV29-1
j_gene: TRBJ2-7

CDR3aa: ASSPPGINNEQF
v_gene: TRBV12-3/TRBV12-4
j_gene: TRBJ2-1

CDR3aa: ASSEARSSYNEQF
v_gene: TRBV2
j_gene: TRBJ2-1

CDR3aa: ASSQDASGGAATDTQY
v_gene: TRBV3-1
j_gene: TRBJ2-3

CDR3aa: AWSEISRSGNTIY
v_gene: TRBV30
j_gene: TRBJ1-3

CDR3aa: ASSEPAGTEAF
v_gene: TRBV25-1
j_gene: TRBJ1-1

CDR3aa: SVRQGTGANVLT
v_gene: TRBV29-1
j_gene: TRBJ2-6

CDR3aa: ASSQDRALNTEAF
v_gene: TRBV4-3
j_gene: TRBJ1-1

CDR3aa: ATSPLGHDEQF
v_gene: TRBV24-1
j_gene: TRBJ2-1

CDR3aa: ASSWGEVHYEQY
v_gene: TRBV5-6
j_gene: TRBJ2-7

CDR3aa: ASSAPTGPHGYT
v_gene: TRBV19
j_gene: TRBJ1-2

CDR3aa: SAKAGATGRLNTEAF
v_gene: TRBV29-1
j_gene: TRBJ1-1

CDR3aa: ASSNRGLTWEAF
v_gene: TRBV12-3/TRBV12-4
j_gene: TRBJ1-1

CDR3aa: ASSQEGPPQH
v_gene: TRBV3-1
j_gene: TRBJ1-5

CDR3aa: ASRTSTGILGYT
v_gene: TRBV12-3/TRBV12-4
j_gene: TRBJ1-2

CDR3aa: SARDVTRQVAHYGYT
v_gene: TRBV20-1
j_gene: TRBJ1-2

CDR3aa: ASSLDRDRAYEQY
v_gene: TRBV7-4
j_gene: TRBJ2-7

CDR3aa: ASSEGQANSPLH
v_gene: TRBV28
j_gene: TRBJ1-6

CDR3aa: ASSWMTSGGRISTDTQY
v_gene: TRBV5-4
j_gene: TRBJ2-3

CDR3aa: ASSLGTANSNQPQH
v_gene: TRBV5-4
j_gene: TRBJ1-5

CDR3aa: ASSQDRRDGYT
v_gene: TRBV4-3
j_gene: TRBJ1-2

CDR3aa: ASSRQGLREQY
v_gene: TRBV2
j_gene: TRBJ2-7

CDR3aa: ASSIYTRGVQETQY
v_gene: TRBV5-5
j_gene: TRBJ2-5

CDR3aa: ASSVSGGDYGYT
v_gene: TRBV9
j_gene: TRBJ1-2

CDR3aa: ASSQGRNQPQH
v_gene: TRBV19
j_gene: TRBJ1-5

CDR3aa: ASSFIGSGRSQPQH
v_gene: TRBV12-3/TRBV12-4
j_gene: TRBJ1-5